These 18 T cell receptor beta chains originate from one sample sequenced in a study of T cell repertoires in cytomegalovirus infection. In TCRdb, the reads were re-called with MiXCR into one record per CDR3 protein. The table shows more than 350,000 distinct CDR3 sequences, with 30% to 40% occurring only once. Sequencing was carried out using PBMCs. Every receptor here comes from a human donor in good health (CMV status not recorded). Some clones in this sample may be carry-over from other donors' samples.

The gene calls are TRBV19 and TRBJ1-1; the match to TRBD1 covers 7 bases. CDR3 size: 12 residues. In germline, CDR1 is LNHDA, CDR2 SQIVND (reference sequence). With 9 bases clipped from V and 9 bases from J, the junction kept 10 bases outside the gene matches. CDR3 sequence reads: CASRTGEGKAFF. The CDR3 region has the DNA TGTGCCAGCAGGACAGGAGAGGGGAAAGCTTTCTTT.

This clonotype has a handful of counts. This rearrangement joins TRBV18 to TRBJ2-1; D may be TRBD1 (5 bases). Germline V CDR1 and CDR2: KGHSH, LQKENI. There are 14 residues in the CDR3. Trimming took off 4 bases at V and 4 bases at J, with 11 bases between the two ends. CDR3: CASSQETGYNEQFF. CDR3 sequence (DNA): TGTGCCAGCTCACAAGAAACAGGATACAATGAGCAGTTCTTC. Using reference TRBV18 and TRBJ2-1 for the parts outside the CDR3, the full variable domain is NAGVMQNPRHLVRRRGQEARLRCSPMKGHSHVYWYRQLPEEGLKFMVYLQKENIIDESGMPKERFSAEFPKEGPSILRIQQVVRGDSAAYFCASSQETGYNEQFFGPGTRLTVL.

The chain joins TRBV12-3 or TRBV12-4 to TRBJ2-1, with a tentative D call TRBD2 (5 bases). With 1 base removed from V and 7 bases from J, the gap between germline ends came to 11 bases. The CDR3 spans 14 residues. The CDR3 here is CASSLGPGKNEQFF. Here the CDR3 DNA reads TGTGCCAGCAGTTTAGGACCCGGGAAGAATGAGCAGTTCTTC.

The V and J genes are TRBV19 and TRBJ2-7; weak D call: TRBD1 (6 bases). With 5 bases removed from V and 1 base from J, the gap between germline ends came to 18 bases. The CDR3 is made up of 16 amino acids. Germline V gene data show CDR1 as LNHDA and CDR2 as SQIVND (reference sequence). CDR3 coding DNA: TGTGCCAGTAGTCTGTTGCTTCACACAGGGTCCTACGAGCAGTACTTC. It yields the protein CASSLLLHTGSYEQYF.

This rearrangement joins TRBV4-1 to TRBJ2-7, with TRBD1 matching over 10 bases. The CDR3 covers 15 residues. From germline, CDR1 is MGHRA and CDR2 YSYEKL. The V segment lost 0 bases and the J segment 3 bases; nucleotides outside the gene matches: 2. The CDR3, as DNA: TGCGCCAGCAGCCAAGAGGGGACAGGGGACTACGAGCAGTACTTC. Translating it yields CASSQEGTGDYEQYF.

This clonotype was seen a handful of times. V is TRBV11-2 and J is TRBJ1-1, with a tentative D call TRBD1 (6 bases). The V and J ends lost 4 bases and 4 bases respectively, with 19 bases between them. The CDR3 consists of 16 residues. Germline assignment: CDR1 SGHAT and CDR2 FQNNGV. The CDR3 here is CASSSLQKSRGTEAFF. The CDR3 DNA follows: TGTGCCAGCAGCTCGCTTCAAAAATCCAGGGGCACTGAAGCTTTCTTT. The whole variable domain, filled in from reference TRBV11-2 and TRBJ1-1, reads EAGVAQSPRYKIIEKRQSVAFWCNPISGHATLYWYQQILGQGPKLLIQFQNNGVVDDSQLPKDRFSAERLKGVDSTLKIQPAKLEDSAVYLCASSSLQKSRGTEAFFGQGTRLTVV.

The table lists this clonotype with a few counts. The genes are TRBV4-1 and TRBJ2-3, with a possible D match to TRBD2 (6 bases). The V end lost 0 bases, the J end lost 6 bases, and 19 bases lay between the germline ends. CDR1 is MGHRA, CDR2 YSYEKL, per germline. CDR3 size: 17 residues. CDR3 nucleotide sequence: TGCGCCAGCAGCCAAGAGTTGTCCGGACTACCCTCGGATACGCAGTATTTT. Translated, it gives CASSQELSGLPSDTQYF.

This clonotype was recorded at least ten times. The rearrangement joins TRBV19 to TRBJ1-5, with TRBD1 matching over 7 bases. The CDR3 extends over 15 amino acids. Germline V CDR1 and CDR2: LNHDA, SQIVND (reference sequence). V shed 3 bases and J 7 bases; nucleotides not matched to a gene: 9. CDR3 protein: CASSIGRQGGQPQHF. The CDR3 DNA follows: TGTGCCAGTAGTATTGGGAGACAGGGAGGACAGCCCCAGCATTTT. The complete variable domain, with remaining parts taken from reference TRBV19 and TRBJ1-5, reads DGGITQSPKYLFRKEGQNVTLSCEQNLNHDAMYWYRQDPGQGLRLIYYSQIVNDFQKGDIAEGYSVSREKKESFPLTVTSAQKNPTAFYLCASSIGRQGGQPQHFGDGTRLSIL.

Points on this clonotype: This clone may be a read error of a much larger clone one base away. This chain joins TRBV7-9 and TRBJ1-2; no definite D call. The CDR3 sequence is 10 residues long. V was shortened by 1 base and J by 6 bases, with 0 bases between the two germline ends. The germline CDR1 and CDR2 sequences are SEHNR and FQNEAQ (reference sequence). The CDR3 is CASSLDGYTF. The CDR3, as DNA: TGTGCCAGCAGCTTAGATGGCTACACCTTC.

The genes are TRBV6-5 and TRBJ2-7; 12 nucleotides line up with TRBD1. Germline loops: CDR1 MNHEY, CDR2 SVGAGI. V was pared by 5 bases and J by 4 bases, with 6 bases of the junction left unmatched. This CDR3 is built from 15 residues. CDR3 in amino acids: CASSPGTGGNYEQYF. The CDR3 bases are TGTGCCAGCAGTCCCGGGACAGGGGGCAATTACGAGCAGTACTTC.

The chain is built from TRBV4-1 and TRBJ1-3, with TRBD1 identical over 9 bases. There are 14 residues in the CDR3. The V gene's germline CDR1 is MGHRA and CDR2 YSYEKL. V lost 3 bases to trimming and J lost 6 bases; unmatched junction nucleotides: 3. The chain's CDR3 is CASSHGTGQNTIYF. CDR3 DNA: TGCGCCAGCAGCCACGGGACAGGGCAAAACACCATATATTTT.

V is TRBV19 and J is TRBJ1-1, with D possibly TRBD1 on 6 matching bases. The CDR3 contains 15 residues. Germline values: CDR1 LNHDA, CDR2 SQIVND (reference sequence). Trimming shortened V by 5 bases and J by 0 bases, and 13 bases separated the two germline ends. The CDR3 spells CASSSDRQLNTEAFF. CDR3 sequence (DNA): TGTGCCAGTAGTTCGGACAGACAGTTGAACACTGAAGCTTTCTTT. Combining the CDR3 with reference TRBV19 and TRBJ1-1 gives the whole variable domain DGGITQSPKYLFRKEGQNVTLSCEQNLNHDAMYWYRQDPGQGLRLIYYSQIVNDFQKGDIAEGYSVSREKKESFPLTVTSAQKNPTAFYLCASSSDRQLNTEAFFGQGTRLTVV.

A remark on this clonotype: This CDR3 is missing its conserved last phenylalanine or tryptophan, likely due to a read error. This chain links TRBV12-3 or TRBV12-4 with TRBJ2-3; either TRBD1 or TRBD2 may fit D (5 bases each). CDR3 size: 15 residues. The CDR3: CAISLVGPRGETQYL. As DNA, the CDR3 is TGTGCCATCAGTTTAGTAGGACCGAGGGGAGAAACGCAGTATTTG.

This clonotype was seen a handful of times. V is TRBV7-8 and J is TRBJ2-7, with 8 bases aligning to TRBD1. The CDR3 is 14 residues long. Trimming took 5 bases from V and 4 from J; bases not matched to a gene: 7. Per the germline V gene, CDR1 is SGHVS and CDR2 is FQNEAQ. The CDR3 protein is CASSPFQGAYEQYF. DNA of the CDR3: TGTGCCAGCAGCCCCTTCCAGGGGGCTTACGAGCAGTACTTC.

This clonotype has ten or more counts. The rearrangement links TRBV7-9 to TRBJ2-7, with 7 bases fitting TRBD1. The germline V gene has CDR1 SEHNR and CDR2 FQNEAQ (reference sequence). After removal of 2 bases from V and 7 bases from J, the junction contained 8 bases not matched to a gene. CDR3 length equals 14 residues. CDR3 region: CASSLSGQALEQYF. The DNA for the CDR3 is TGTGCCAGCAGCTTATCCGGACAGGCCCTGGAGCAGTACTTC.

The chain combines TRBV20-1 with TRBJ2-2, with 11 bases identical to TRBD2. Germline V gene lookup returns CDR1 DFQATT and CDR2 SNEGSKA (reference sequence). The junction had 8 bases not matched to a gene; V was cut back by 6 bases and J by 5 bases. This CDR3 is built from 15 residues. The CDR3 is CSATRLAGRTGELFF. The CDR3 DNA follows: TGCAGTGCCACAAGACTAGCGGGGCGTACCGGGGAGCTGTTTTTT.

This chain uses TRBV3-1 with TRBJ1-3; 9 positions agree with TRBD1. Trimming at V came to 4 bases and at J to 2 bases, leaving 3 bases not matched to a gene. Germline V gene data show CDR1 as LGHDT and CDR2 as YNNKEL (reference sequence). CDR3 length: 15 amino acids. Here the CDR3 DNA reads TGTGCCAGCAGCCCCCGGGACAGGGCTGGAAACACCATATATTTT. It is translated as CASSPRDRAGNTIYF.

This clonotype was detected a few times. The chain links TRBV6-5 to TRBJ1-5; TRBD1 agrees at 9 bases. Germline V lookup: CDR1 MNHEY, CDR2 SVGAGI. The CDR3 has 15 amino acids. The ends lost 4 bases at V and 3 bases at J; junction bases unmatched: 4. The CDR3, as DNA: TGTGCCAGCAGTTCAAACAGGGGGCTCAATCAGCCCCAGCATTTT. It encodes CASSSNRGLNQPQHF.